One and the same sample provided the 9 T cell receptor beta chains below, sequenced in a study of T cells in Graves' hyperthyroidism and ophthalmopathy. What was amplified from RNA transcripts were TCR beta CDR3 regions. First-round RT-PCR of the TCR CDR3 relied on the HTBI primer set. TCRdb redid the calling of the multiplex PCR reads with MiXCR, one entry per CDR3 protein. This table has hundreds of thousands of distinct CDR3 sequences, less than 25% appearing once. Sequencing used blood. These receptor sequences come from a man in his thirties or forties with Graves' ophthalmopathy.

J is TRBJ1-2 and V is TRBV9; 12 bases are shared with TRBD1. The CDR3 has 21 amino acids. Germline V gene lookup returns CDR1 SGDLS and CDR2 YYNGEE. The junction had 19 bases not matched to a gene; V was cut back by 0 bases and J by 4 bases. CDR3 amino acids: CASSVAVSGGGQGAKGYGYTF. CDR3 bases: TGTGCCAGCAGCGTAGCTGTCTCCGGGGGGGGACAGGGGGCGAAGGGCTATGGCTACACCTTC.

A few counts support this clonotype. The chain has TRBV11-2 and TRBJ2-7, with unresolved D. V was pared by 5 bases and J by 4 bases, with 9 bases between. CDR1 is SGHAT, CDR2 FQNNGV, per germline. This CDR3 contains 12 residues. CDR3 sequence (DNA): TGTGCCAGCAGCGTCGCGCCTTACGAGCAGTACTTC. It translates to CASSVAPYEQYF.

This clonotype was detected only once. The chain joins TRBV30 to TRBJ2-3; D might be TRBD2 (6 bases). Trimming left V 2 bases short and J 6 bases short, with 12 bases between. CDR1 is GTSNPN, CDR2 SVGIG, per germline (reference sequence). The CDR3 is made up of 13 amino acids. The CDR3 here is CAWSHGGSDTQYF. The CDR3 DNA sequence: TGTGCCTGGAGTCATGGGGGGAGCGATACGCAGTATTTT. Filled out from reference TRBV30 and TRBJ2-3, the complete variable domain reads SQTIHQWPATLVQPVGSPLSLECTVEGTSNPNLYWYRQAAGRGLQLLFYSVGIGQISSEVPQNLSASRPQDRQFILSSKKLLLSDSGFYLCAWSHGGSDTQYFGPGTRLTVL.

In its sample, this clonotype was seen many times. The V call is TRBV2, the J call TRBJ1-5; 10 bases match TRBD1. The CDR3 consists of 14 residues. The junction had 6 bases not matched to a gene; V was cut back by 7 bases and J by 6 bases. Germline V lookup: CDR1 SNHLY, CDR2 FYNNEI. The CDR3 region has the DNA TGTGCCAGCAATGGACAGGGGGGAGGTCAGCCCCAGCATTTT. It translates to CASNGQGGGQPQHF.

This clonotype was seen a handful of times. The chain joins TRBV3-1 to TRBJ2-7; D not resolved. Germline CDR1 is LGHDT and CDR2 is YNNKEL (reference sequence). This CDR3 contains 12 residues. Trimming pared 1 base from V and 7 bases from J, leaving 8 bases between. CDR3 amino acids: CASSQVMGEQYF. CDR3 nucleotides: TGTGCCAGCAGCCAAGTAATGGGGGAGCAGTACTTC.

Here the CDR3 reads CASSTYRDGVRAAQYF. The DNA of the CDR3 is TGTGCCAGCAGCACTTACCGGGACGGGGTACGAGCGGCCCAGTACTTC. The chain employs TRBV11-2 and TRBJ2-5, with D perhaps TRBD1 or TRBD2 (5 bases each). V dropped 5 bases and J dropped 9 bases, with 25 bases sitting between them. CDR3 length: 16 amino acids. The germline gives CDR1 SGHAT, CDR2 FQNNGV. The full variable domain, rest sourced from reference TRBV11-2 and TRBJ2-5, is EAGVAQSPRYKIIEKRQSVAFWCNPISGHATLYWYQQILGQGPKLLIQFQNNGVVDDSQLPKDRFSAERLKGVDSTLKIQPAKLEDSAVYLCASSTYRDGVRAAQYFGPGTRLLVL.

This clonotype was counted a few times. This CDR3 reads CASSETGANVLTF. In nucleotides, the CDR3 is TGTGCCAGCAGTGAAACTGGGGCCAACGTCCTGACTTTC. The chain joins TRBV27 to TRBJ2-6, with D uncertain. The CDR3 length is 13 residues. V lost 5 bases, J lost 2 bases, and 4 bases lay in between. Per the germline V gene, CDR1 is MNHEY and CDR2 is SMNVEV (reference sequence).

This rearrangement joins TRBV5-6 to TRBJ1-1, with 7 bases that match TRBD1. This CDR3 spans 14 amino acids. J lost 4 bases, V lost 3 bases, and 6 bases had no gene match. Per the germline V gene, CDR1 is SGHDT and CDR2 is YYEEEE. CDR3 sequence reads: CASSWTGISTEAFF. The CDR3 nucleotides read TGTGCCAGCAGCTGGACAGGTATTAGCACTGAAGCTTTCTTT.

The chain combines TRBV4-1 with TRBJ1-1; D gene uncertain. The CDR3 extends over 13 amino acids. In germline, CDR1 is MGHRA, CDR2 YSYEKL. Trimming cost V 0 bases and J 10 bases, with 12 bases left between them. CDR3 bases: TGCGCCAGCAGCCAAGATGGCCTCAGTAGAGCTTTCTTT. This gives the protein CASSQDGLSRAFF.